Given below is one T cell receptor beta chain in context. What it recognizes is unknown. Clones were sequenced by immunoSEQ multiplex PCR, and TCRdb holds only the in-frame ones, with some missing. The sample has some 5,000 clones, around four fifths seen once. Trimming pared 2 bases from V and 2 bases from J, leaving 9 bases between. There are 14 residues in the CDR3. CDR1 and CDR2 (germline): MNHEY, SVGAGI. This specimen comes from a study of immune evolution from preneoplasia to lung adenocarcinoma. Broader study findings: From normal lung to invasive adenocarcinoma, top clone frequencies appeared to decrease. Later-stage lesions appeared to have more T cells, more diversity, less clonality.

The TCR sequence derives from a person between 60 and 79 years old with lung adenocarcinoma. The chain is built from TRBV6-5 and TRBJ1-1; D possibly corresponds to TRBD1 (5 bases). Input material: FFPE minimally invasive lung adenocarcinoma tissue. CDR3 bases: TGTGCCAGCAGTTACGGGGGGGTCAACACTGAAGCTTTCTTT. Its protein is CASSYGGVNTEAFF.